Presented here are 8 T cell receptor beta chains from one specimen sequenced in a study of CD8 T cells in ankylosing spondylitis. MiXCR was run by TCRdb on the 5' RACE reads, yielding one entry per CDR3 protein. The table records 230,000 or so distinct CDR3 sequences, about a sixth of them present only once. Material: blood, either unsorted or a sorted T cell fraction (not recorded which). Receptors originate from a male donor with ankylosing spondylitis or in good health (not recorded which).

In its sample, this clonotype was seen many times. The chain is built from TRBV12-3 or TRBV12-4 and TRBJ1-1; D is uncertain. Trimming left V 8 bases short and J 8 bases short, with 15 bases between. The CDR3 runs 12 residues. The CDR3 DNA reads TGTGCCAGCTCTCCCCTGTCCCTGGAAGCTTTCTTT. Its protein is CASSPLSLEAFF.

The V call is TRBV29-1, the J call TRBJ1-1; no reliable D call. The CDR3 has 10 residues. Germline loops: CDR1 SQVTM, CDR2 ANQGSEA. Trimming took 7 bases from V and 3 from J, leaving 6 bases between them. As DNA, the CDR3 is TGCAGCGGATCGGACACTGAAGCTTTCTTT. This translates into CSGSDTEAFF.

This clonotype was recorded a few times. The V and J genes are TRBV4-1 and TRBJ1-1; D gene ambiguous. Looked up from germline, CDR1 is MGHRA and CDR2 is YSYEKL. The V gene lost 0 bases and the J gene lost 1 base, with 9 bases spanning the gap. There are 15 residues in the CDR3. CDR3 amino acids: CASSQDNPGNTEAFF. CDR3 nucleotides: TGCGCCAGCAGCCAAGATAATCCGGGGAACACTGAAGCTTTCTTT.

The chain links TRBV4-3 to TRBJ2-6; TRBD2 agrees at 16 bases. The germline V gene has CDR1 LGHNA and CDR2 YSLEER. Trimming took 3 bases from V and 5 from J; bases not matched to a gene: 4. The CDR3 loop spans 18 amino acids. As DNA, the CDR3 is TGCGCCAGCAGCCAGGGACTAGCGGGAGGGTCTTGGGCCAACGTCCTGACTTTC. This codes for CASSQGLAGGSWANVLTF.

The J gene is TRBJ2-1, the V gene TRBV11-1, with 7 bases aligning to TRBD2. J was trimmed by 4 bases and V by 5 bases; bases with no gene match: 17. The CDR3 consists of 18 residues. Per germline, CDR1 SGHAT and CDR2 FQDESV (reference sequence). CDR3 sequence (DNA): TGTGCCAGCAGCCGCTCGGGGGGAGGGCCGGGGACTTACAATGAGCAGTTCTTC. Translation gives CASSRSGGGPGTYNEQFF.

The rearrangement uses TRBV10-3 and TRBJ2-1, with a tentative D call TRBD2 (5 bases). The germline CDR1 and CDR2 sequences are ENHRY and SYGVKD. V was cut by 2 bases and J by 7 bases, with 12 bases left in between. The CDR3 has 14 amino acids. CDR3 DNA sequence: TGTGCCATCAGTGAGGACGGGGTGGGGAATGAGCAGTTCTTC. Amino acids: CAISEDGVGNEQFF.

This chain links TRBV7-9 with TRBJ2-7; unclear D gene. This CDR3 spans 13 amino acids. V was pared by 5 bases and J by 2 bases, with 10 bases between. Germline-derived CDR1 and CDR2 are SEHNR and FQNEAQ (reference sequence). CDR3 coding DNA: TGTGCCAGCAGCATTACGAATGCCTACGAGCAGTACTTC. Protein product: CASSITNAYEQYF.

This clonotype was detected a few times. The chain carries TRBV6-5 and TRBJ2-3; 7 bases agree with TRBD1. The V and J ends lost 6 bases and 6 bases, in that order; junction bases with no gene match: 9. From germline, CDR1 is MNHEY and CDR2 SVGAGI. The CDR3 totals 14 residues. The CDR3 sequence: CASSLQGILDTQYF. The CDR3 DNA is TGTGCCAGCAGCTTACAGGGGATCCTGGATACGCAGTATTTT.